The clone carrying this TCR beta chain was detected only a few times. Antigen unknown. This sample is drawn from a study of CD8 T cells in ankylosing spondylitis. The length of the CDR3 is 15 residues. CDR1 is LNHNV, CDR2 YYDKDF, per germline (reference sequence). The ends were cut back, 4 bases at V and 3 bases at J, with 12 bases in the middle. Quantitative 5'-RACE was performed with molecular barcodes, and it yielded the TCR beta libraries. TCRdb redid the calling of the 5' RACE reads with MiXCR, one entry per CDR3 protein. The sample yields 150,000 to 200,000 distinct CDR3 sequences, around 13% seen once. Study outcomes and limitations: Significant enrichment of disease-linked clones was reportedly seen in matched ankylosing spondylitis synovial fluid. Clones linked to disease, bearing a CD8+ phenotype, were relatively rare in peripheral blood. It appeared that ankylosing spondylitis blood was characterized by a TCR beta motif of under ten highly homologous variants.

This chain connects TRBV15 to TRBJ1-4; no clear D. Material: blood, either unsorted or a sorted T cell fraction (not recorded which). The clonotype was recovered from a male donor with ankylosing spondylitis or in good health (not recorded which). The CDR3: CATSNWEASNEKLFF. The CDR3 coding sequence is TGTGCCACCAGCAACTGGGAAGCCTCTAATGAAAAACTGTTTTTT.